This T cell receptor beta chain comes out of a study of OX40 agonist ivuxolimab in advanced cancers. Study-level background: Ivuxolimab is a fully human IgG2 antibody that activates OX40 (CD134).

Findings of the study overall: The study found that CD8+ T cells averaged more expanded clones than CD4+. No antigen was identified for the clonally expanded peripheral T cells. At 0.1 to 3.0 mg/kg, CD4+ and CD8+ blood T cells expanded clonally by week 6.

To note about this clone: Its antigen is still unknown.

CDR1 MNHNS and CDR2 SASEGT come from the germline V gene. This CDR3 is built from 14 residues. Trimming pared 5 bases from V and 3 bases from J, leaving 10 bases between. Using immunoSEQ multiplex PCR, the repertoire was profiled, and TCRdb retains in-frame clones only, with some absent. The sample has tens of thousands of clones, over 85% seen once. This TCR derives from an adult with an advanced solid tumor such as melanoma, head and neck, liver or kidney cancer. This chain links TRBV6-1 with TRBJ2-2; D remains unclear. The input for sequencing was CD4+ or CD8+ T cells sorted from blood, taken in a trial of the OX40 agonist ivuxolimab. CDR3 nucleotides: TGTGCCAGCAGTATCGCCCTCGACACCGGGGAGCTGTTTTTT. As protein: CASSIALDTGELFF.